This T cell receptor (beta chain) was retrieved from a study of blood T cell repertoires in COVID-19. Turning to the study itself: The samples span acute and convalescent COVID-19 from the United States, Italy and Spain. Sources were T cells, B-cell-depleted T cells, or PBMCs; the material itself was cDNA or gDNA.

The CDR3 sequence is 11 residues long. Germline assignment: CDR1 SEHNR and CDR2 FQNEAQ (reference sequence). V was pared by 4 bases and J by 5 bases, with 5 bases between. The assay was immunoSEQ multiplex PCR, and TCRdb's table has in-frame clones only and misses some. This repertoire shows a few hundred thousand clones, around 87% found once; its top ten account for about 9.4%. V gene TRBV7-9 combines with J gene TRBJ1-1; no firm D call. This receptor was identified in a woman aged 30 to 39 with COVID-19, enrolled during active disease. Sequenced material: peripheral blood. In DNA, the CDR3 is TGTGCCAGCAGCTATACTACTGAAGCTTTCTTT. Translating gives CASSYTTEAFF.